This TCR beta chain was profiled in a study of T cell repertoires in cytomegalovirus infection. The study's findings and limits: Carriers of CMV and the relevant HLA type were discriminated by public TCR beta frequency. Ex vivo responses were dominated by HLA-C-restricted CMV-specific TCR beta clonotypes.

This CDR3 contains 12 residues. Trimming took 6 bases from V and 3 from J, leaving 8 bases between them. Germline lookup yields CDR1 SEHNR and CDR2 FQNEAQ (reference sequence). Remarks on this clonotype: Its antigen is as yet unknown.

TCRdb passed the reads through MiXCR, listing each CDR3 protein once. The repertoire consists of hundreds of thousands of distinct CDR3 sequences, with 20% to 25% occurring once and the leading ten covering around 8%. This clonotype originated in a human donor in good health (CMV status not recorded). Some clones in this sample may be carry-over from other donors' samples. The sample taken for sequencing was CD8+ T cells from PBMCs. The rearrangement joins TRBV7-9 to TRBJ1-1, with a tentative D call TRBD1 (6 bases). This CDR3 reads CASRRGDTEAFF. The CDR3 DNA reads as TGTGCCAGCAGAAGGGGGGACACTGAAGCTTTCTTT.